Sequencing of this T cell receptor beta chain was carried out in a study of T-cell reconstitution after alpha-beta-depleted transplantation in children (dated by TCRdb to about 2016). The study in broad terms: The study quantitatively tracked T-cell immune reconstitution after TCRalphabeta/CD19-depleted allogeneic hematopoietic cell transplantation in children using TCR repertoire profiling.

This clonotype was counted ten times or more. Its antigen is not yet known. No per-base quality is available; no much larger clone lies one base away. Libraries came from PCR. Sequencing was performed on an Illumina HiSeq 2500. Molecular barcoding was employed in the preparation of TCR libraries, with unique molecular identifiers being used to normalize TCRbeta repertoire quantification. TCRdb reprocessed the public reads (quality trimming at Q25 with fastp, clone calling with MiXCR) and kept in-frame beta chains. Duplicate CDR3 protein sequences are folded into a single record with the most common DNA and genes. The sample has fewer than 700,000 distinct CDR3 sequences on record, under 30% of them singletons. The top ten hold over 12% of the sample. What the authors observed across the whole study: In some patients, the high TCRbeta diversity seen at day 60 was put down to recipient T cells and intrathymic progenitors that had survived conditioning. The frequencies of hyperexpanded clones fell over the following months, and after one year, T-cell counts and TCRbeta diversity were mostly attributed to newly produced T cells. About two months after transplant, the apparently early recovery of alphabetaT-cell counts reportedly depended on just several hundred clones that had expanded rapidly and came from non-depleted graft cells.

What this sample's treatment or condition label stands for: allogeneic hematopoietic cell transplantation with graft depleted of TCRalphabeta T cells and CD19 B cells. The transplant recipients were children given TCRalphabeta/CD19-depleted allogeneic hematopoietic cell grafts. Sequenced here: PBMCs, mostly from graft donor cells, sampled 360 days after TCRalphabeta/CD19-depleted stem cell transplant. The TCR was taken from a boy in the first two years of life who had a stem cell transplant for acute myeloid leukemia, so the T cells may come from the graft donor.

CDR3 protein: CSARGGQGRNGYTF. The DNA sequence is as follows: TGCAGTGCTAGAGGGGGACAGGGAAGGAATGGCTACACCTTC. The sequence joins TRBV20-1 to TRBJ1-2, with 9 bases matching TRBD1. Trimming removed 1 base from V and 6 bases from J; the gene matches leave 6 bases unexplained. Counted from cysteine to phenylalanine, this CDR3 has 14 amino acids. Only the CDR3 DNA is retained, 42 bases long and in frame from the first base. The germline V gene (reference sequence) provides CDR1 DFQATT and CDR2 SNEGSKA.